A single sample is the source of the 31 T cell receptor beta chains below, sequenced in a study of T cells in Graves' hyperthyroidism and ophthalmopathy. TCR beta CDR3 region amplification was performed from RNA transcripts. Initially, a first-round RT-PCR of the TCR CDR3 employed the HTBI primer set. TCRdb used MiXCR to reprocess the multiplex PCR reads, holding one entry per CDR3 protein. The table records approximately 870,000 distinct CDR3 sequences, 35% to 45% of them present only once. Sequenced input: blood. The receptor set was obtained from a man aged 18-30 years with Graves' hyperthyroidism.

The chain uses TRBV20-1 and TRBJ2-7; TRBD2 aligns across 11 bases. V lost 6 bases, J lost 2 bases, and 6 bases stayed unmatched. There are 14 residues in the CDR3. The germline CDR1 and CDR2 sequences are DFQATT and SNEGSKA (reference sequence). The CDR3 DNA follows: TGCAGTGCAAGTACTAGCGGGAGAACCTACGAGCAGTACTTC. Its translation: CSASTSGRTYEQYF.

Points on this clonotype: Germline is not matched at one junction end, which may reflect a read error. The rearrangement links TRBV7-9 to TRBJ2-7; D not certain. The CDR3 totals 15 residues. Germline V gene lookup returns CDR1 SEHNR and CDR2 FQNEAQ (reference sequence). For the CDR3, the DNA is TGCGCCAGCAGCCAGGAACGCCTTGGCTCCTACGAGCAGTACTTC. It specifies CASSQERLGSYEQYF.

This CDR3 reads CSPGQGGYGYTF. The CDR3 DNA reads TGCAGCCCGGGACAGGGAGGGTATGGCTACACCTTC. V gene TRBV29-1 combines with J gene TRBJ1-2; TRBD1 aligns across 9 bases. Germline V lookup: CDR1 SQVTM, CDR2 ANQGSEA. J lost 5 bases, V lost 8 bases, and 6 bases had no gene match. The CDR3 has 12 residues.

This chain joins TRBV12-3 or TRBV12-4 and TRBJ1-5; D may be TRBD1 (6 bases). The CDR3 has 15 residues. Trimming took 3 bases from V and 6 from J, leaving 15 bases between them. The CDR3, as DNA: TGTGCCAGCAGTTTGGGCAGGGGACAAGGTCAGCCCCAGCATTTT. Its protein product is CASSLGRGQGQPQHF.

The V gene is TRBV4-1, the J gene TRBJ2-7; 8 bases map to TRBD2. CDR3 length: 15 amino acids. CDR1 and CDR2 (germline): MGHRA, YSYEKL. V was clipped by 0 bases and J by 5 bases; unmatched bases: 6. CDR3 DNA: TGCGCCAGCAGCCAAGACGGAGCGGGGGCTGACGAGCAGTACTTC. This translates into CASSQDGAGADEQYF.

The CDR3 reads CASSLQGSRNTIYF. Here the CDR3 DNA reads TGTGCCAGCAGCCTACAGGGATCGAGAAACACCATATATTTT. The V call is TRBV7-6, the J call TRBJ1-3; the D gene is possibly TRBD1 (6 bases). The CDR3 contains 14 residues. Trimming pared 5 bases from V and 5 bases from J, leaving 13 bases between. The germline V gene encodes CDR1 SGHVS and CDR2 FNYEAQ.

This clonotype was seen ten or more times. The J gene is TRBJ1-6, the V gene TRBV19; 8 nucleotides match TRBD1. The CDR3 totals 17 residues. V lost 5 bases and J lost 5; bases outside the gene matches: 11. Germline V gene sequence: CDR1 LNHDA, CDR2 SQIVND (reference sequence). CDR3 DNA sequence: TGTGCCAGTAGTCCCGCCGAGACAGGGGTGCATAATTCACCCCTCCACTTT. It translates to CASSPAETGVHNSPLHF.

Many counts were recorded for this clonotype. The chain combines TRBV5-1 with TRBJ2-7; 9 bases are a match to TRBD2. The germline gives CDR1 SGHRS, CDR2 YFSETQ. The trim removed 4 bases at V and 5 bases at J, leaving 7 bases unmatched. The CDR3 is 14 residues long. The CDR3 DNA sequence: TGCGCCAGCAGCAGTAGCGGGGGATCGAACGAGCAGTACTTC. Amino acid sequence: CASSSSGGSNEQYF.

The V gene is TRBV20-1, the J gene TRBJ2-5; D remains ambiguous. The CDR3 is made up of 12 amino acids. The ends were cut back, 8 bases at V and 3 bases at J, with 13 bases in the middle. CDR1 and CDR2 (germline): DFQATT, SNEGSKA (reference sequence). In DNA form, the CDR3 reads TGCAGTTTGTATTCTTCTAAAGAGACCCAGTACTTC. Amino acids: CSLYSSKETQYF.

This clonotype was counted ten times or more. V and J are TRBV29-1 and TRBJ1-2; the match to TRBD1 covers 8 bases. This CDR3 has 15 amino acids. Trimming took 4 bases from V and 2 from J; bases not matched to a gene: 9. CDR1 is SQVTM and CDR2 is ANQGSEA in the germline V gene. This CDR3 is CSVGTGSGVNYGYTF. CDR3 DNA sequence: TGCAGCGTTGGGACAGGGTCAGGGGTGAACTATGGCTACACCTTC. The variable domain in full, with the rest retrieved from reference TRBV29-1 and TRBJ1-2, is SAVISQKPSRDICQRGTSLTIQCQVDSQVTMMFWYRQQPGQSLTLIATANQGSEATYESGFVIDKFPISRPNLTFSTLTVSNMSPEDSSIYLCSVGTGSGVNYGYTFGSGTRLTVV.

This clonotype has ten or more counts. The chain combines TRBV19 with TRBJ1-2; no definite D call. The V end was cut by 3 bases, the J end by 4 bases, with 6 bases between. Germline CDR1 LNHDA, CDR2 SQIVND (reference sequence). There are 12 residues in the CDR3. CDR3 sequence: CASSIRGYGYTF. As DNA, the CDR3 is TGTGCCAGTAGTATTCGAGGCTATGGCTACACCTTC. Combining the CDR3 with reference TRBV19 and TRBJ1-2 gives the whole variable domain DGGITQSPKYLFRKEGQNVTLSCEQNLNHDAMYWYRQDPGQGLRLIYYSQIVNDFQKGDIAEGYSVSREKKESFPLTVTSAQKNPTAFYLCASSIRGYGYTFGSGTRLTVV.

This rearrangement joins TRBV7-8 to TRBJ2-2; maybe TRBD2 (6 bases). Germline CDR1 is SGHVS and CDR2 is FQNEAQ. The CDR3 is 14 residues long. The germline V and J ends were trimmed by 7 bases and 11 bases, with 20 bases remaining between them. CDR3 nucleotide sequence: TGTGCCAGCACCATCGGGGGTTCAACAGAAGAGCTGTTTTTT. This sequence encodes CASTIGGSTEELFF.

In its sample, this clonotype was seen a few times. V and J are TRBV7-8 and TRBJ2-5; TRBD2 matches at 11 bases. CDR3 length equals 19 residues. After removal of 6 bases from V and 5 bases from J, the junction contained 20 bases not matched to a gene. CDR1 is SGHVS, CDR2 FQNEAQ, per germline. The CDR3 nucleotides read TGTGCCAGCAGATCGATGGGACTAGCGGTCCCCGGGAGGGAGGAGACCCAGTACTTC. Translated, it gives CASRSMGLAVPGREETQYF. Full variable domain (rest looked up from reference TRBV7-8 and TRBJ2-5): GAGVSQSPRYKVAKRGQDVALRCDPISGHVSLFWYQQALGQGPEFLTYFQNEAQLDKSGLPSDRFFAERPEGSVSTLKIQRTQQEDSAVYLCASRSMGLAVPGREETQYFGPGTRLLVL.

The gene calls are TRBV5-1 and TRBJ2-2; D is ambiguous. Germline loops: CDR1 SGHRS, CDR2 YFSETQ. This CDR3 contains 11 residues. The V and J ends lost 3 bases and 13 bases respectively, with 10 bases between them. CDR3 coding DNA: TGCGCCAGCAGCTCGCGGATGTCGCTGTTTTTT. Protein product: CASSSRMSLFF.

Here the CDR3 DNA reads TGTGCCAGCAGCTCATACTCAACGGGGGGATTCGGCGGGGAGCTGTTTTTT. Its protein product is CASSSYSTGGFGGELFF. The chain uses TRBV9 and TRBJ2-2, with TRBD2 identical over 7 bases. This CDR3 spans 17 amino acids. The trim removed 4 bases at V and 7 bases at J, leaving 16 bases unmatched. Germline lookup yields CDR1 SGDLS and CDR2 YYNGEE.

This clonotype was seen a single time. The V gene is TRBV2, the J gene TRBJ1-1; TRBD1 agrees at 8 bases. The V gene end was trimmed by 8 bases and the J gene end by 3 bases; junction bases not matched to a gene: 8. The CDR3 has 14 amino acids. In germline, CDR1 is SNHLY, CDR2 FYNNEI. CDR3 protein: CASGQGRRDTEAFF. The CDR3 nucleotides are TGTGCCAGCGGACAGGGCAGGCGGGACACTGAAGCTTTCTTT.

This clonotype has more than one count but fewer than ten. The chain has TRBV14 and TRBJ1-5; perhaps TRBD1 as D (5 bases). The CDR3 consists of 18 residues. V was shortened by 0 bases and J by 7 bases, with 22 bases between the two germline ends. The germline gives CDR1 SGHDN, CDR2 FVKESK. CDR3 amino acids: CASSQDPLGSGKWQPQHF. In DNA, the CDR3 is TGTGCCAGCAGCCAAGACCCTCTAGGGTCAGGGAAGTGGCAGCCCCAGCATTTT.

Concerning this clonotype: This may be a read error, as it is one base from a much larger clone. This rearrangement joins TRBV10-3 to TRBJ2-7; D possibly corresponds to TRBD2 (5 bases). CDR3 size: 13 residues. CDR1 and CDR2 from the germline V gene are ENHRY and SYGVKD. The DNA for the CDR3 is TGTGCCATCGGTGACAACGGGAAATACGAGCAGTACTTC. Encoded protein: CAIGDNGKYEQYF.

The chain employs TRBV7-8 and TRBJ2-3; D possibly matches TRBD1 or TRBD2 (6 bases each). CDR1 SGHVS and CDR2 FQNEAQ come from the germline V gene. Between the trimmed V and J ends, which lost 0 bases and 5 bases, there was a span of 12 bases. The CDR3 has 15 amino acids. For the CDR3, the DNA is TGTGCCAGCAGCTTAGCGGGGGGACACCGAGATACGCAGTATTTT. Its protein product is CASSLAGGHRDTQYF.

The chain uses TRBV7-2 and TRBJ1-1, with D unresolved. The CDR3 is 14 residues long. Germline V gene data show CDR1 as SGHTA and CDR2 as FQGNSA. Trimming took 6 bases from V and 7 from J, leaving 18 bases between them. The DNA for the CDR3 is TGTGCCAGCAGTTCAAACATGACACCCCTTGAAGCTTTCTTT. This translates into CASSSNMTPLEAFF.

The chain uses TRBV12-3 or TRBV12-4 and TRBJ1-2; D remains unclear. This CDR3 has 15 residues. The CDR3 protein is CASGVGAAANYGYTF. The CDR3 region has the DNA TGTGCTAGTGGCGTCGGCGCAGCAGCTAACTATGGCTACACCTTC.

Comments on this clonotype: At one of its ends the junction is not consistent with the germline gene, which may arise from a read error. The rearrangement joins TRBV7-2 to TRBJ1-1; 10 nucleotides agree with TRBD1. The germline V gene has CDR1 SGHTA and CDR2 FQGNSA. This CDR3 is 15 amino acids long. This chain's CDR3 is CAGSSPRQGAFEAFF. The CDR3 DNA is TGTGCCGGCAGCTCCCCCCGACAGGGGGCGTTTGAAGCTTTCTTT.

V is TRBV10-3 and J is TRBJ1-5; a weak D match, TRBD1 (6 bases). The germline V gene has CDR1 ENHRY and CDR2 SYGVKD. The V end lost 4 bases, the J end lost 4 bases, and 14 bases lay between the germline ends. The CDR3 has 15 residues. Here the CDR3 DNA reads TGTGCCATCAGTGCTAGACAGGAGAGGAATCAGCCCCAGCATTTT. This encodes CAISARQERNQPQHF.

The chain recombines TRBV7-9 with TRBJ1-1; 9 nucleotides match TRBD1. This CDR3 region has 15 residues. The J segment lost 7 bases and the V segment lost 5 bases, leaving 11 bases of the junction unmatched. Germline CDR1 reads SEHNR; CDR2 reads FQNEAQ (reference sequence). This CDR3 is CASSDRTGEGDEAFF. The CDR3 bases are TGTGCCAGCAGCGACCGGACAGGGGAGGGTGATGAAGCTTTCTTT. Using reference TRBV7-9 and TRBJ1-1 for the parts outside the CDR3, the full variable domain is DTGVSQNPRHKITKRGQNVTFRCDPISEHNRLYWYRQTLGQGPEFLTYFQNEAQLEKSRLLSDRFSAERPKGSFSTLEIQRTEQGDSAMYLCASSDRTGEGDEAFFGQGTRLTVV.

The sample holds a few counts of this clonotype. The rearrangement joins TRBV20-1 to TRBJ2-7; the D call may be TRBD1 or TRBD2 (5 bases each). Germline V gives CDR1 DFQATT, CDR2 SNEGSKA (reference sequence). The CDR3 runs 14 residues. V gave up 3 bases and J gave up 7 bases, with 19 bases separating them. The CDR3 here is CSARFGTGLGEQYF. The CDR3, as DNA: TGCAGTGCTAGGTTTGGGACCGGGTTGGGGGAGCAGTACTTC.

This clonotype was recorded many times. V and J are TRBV11-2 and TRBJ1-6; the match to TRBD1 covers 8 bases. V shed 4 bases, J shed 9 bases, and the junction held 5 bases outside the gene matches. The length of the CDR3 is 14 residues. Germline V gene lookup returns CDR1 SGHAT and CDR2 FQNNGV. CDR3 sequence (DNA): TGTGCCAGCAGCTCAGGGGGCCTCGGTTCACCCCTCCACTTT. Its protein is CASSSGGLGSPLHF. The complete variable domain, with remaining parts taken from reference TRBV11-2 and TRBJ1-6, reads EAGVAQSPRYKIIEKRQSVAFWCNPISGHATLYWYQQILGQGPKLLIQFQNNGVVDDSQLPKDRFSAERLKGVDSTLKIQPAKLEDSAVYLCASSSGGLGSPLHFGNGTRLTVT.

This clonotype was seen more than once but under ten times. The rearrangement joins TRBV4-1 to TRBJ2-7; D possibly corresponds to TRBD1 (6 bases). The CDR3 spans 14 residues. Germline V lookup: CDR1 MGHRA, CDR2 YSYEKL. Trimming stripped 4 bases from V and 7 bases from J, with 17 bases between. CDR3 loop: CASSLPGRGAEQYF. The CDR3 DNA reads TGCGCCAGCAGCCTTCCGGGCAGGGGAGCGGAGCAGTACTTC.

This chain joins TRBV12-3 or TRBV12-4 and TRBJ2-5, with a weak D call TRBD2 (5 bases). V lost 5 bases and J 0 bases, leaving 10 bases between the germline ends. This CDR3 has 14 amino acids. CDR3 region: CASSGERYQETQYF. As DNA, the CDR3 is TGTGCCAGCAGTGGGGAGCGCTACCAAGAGACCCAGTACTTC.

The chain recombines TRBV7-1 with TRBJ1-5; 9 nucleotides line up with TRBD1. TRBV7-1 is given ORF status, its function remaining uncertain. This CDR3 is built from 15 residues. J gave up 7 bases and V 3 bases, and 7 bases lay outside the gene matches. The DNA for the CDR3 is TGTGCCAGCAGCTCGGGACAGGGCGAGCGACAGCCCCAGCATTTT. Residues: CASSSGQGERQPQHF.

The rearrangement links TRBV25-1 to TRBJ2-1; D gene unclear. The length of the CDR3 is 14 residues. V was cut by 0 bases and J by 10 bases, with 13 bases left in between. The germline V gene encodes CDR1 MGHDK and CDR2 SYGVNS. The CDR3 DNA follows: TGTGCCAGCAGTGAATATTACGGGCACGGGGAGCAGTTCTTC. Protein product: CASSEYYGHGEQFF.

The chain carries TRBV25-1 and TRBJ2-7, with 14 bases identical to TRBD2. V lost 6 bases and J lost 2; bases outside the gene matches: 6. Germline loops: CDR1 MGHDK, CDR2 SYGVNS. The CDR3 is 16 amino acids. CDR3 in DNA: TGTGCCAGCAGCCGGACTAGCGGGAGGACTACCTACGAGCAGTACTTC. The encoded protein is CASSRTSGRTTYEQYF.